A single sample gave rise to the 20 T cell receptor beta chains below, sequenced in a study of blood T cells in healthy people across ages. Together with a sample-barcoded 5' primer, a J-beta primer mix was included in a second PCR lasting about 7 to 12 cycles. MiXCR, run by TCRdb on the 5' RACE reads, gives a single entry per CDR3 protein. The sample carries hundreds of thousands of distinct CDR3 sequences, more than 25% recorded once. Sequencing was performed on blood. The receptors come from a woman aged 80 or over in good health.

Points on this clonotype: A much larger clone sits a single nucleotide away, making a read error possible. This sequence joins TRBV24-1 and TRBJ2-1; D might be TRBD2 (7 bases). The CDR3 is 14 amino acids. Germline V gene data show CDR1 as KGHDR and CDR2 as SFDVKD. Between the trimmed V and J ends, which lost 8 bases and 6 bases, there was a span of 16 bases. In nucleotides, the CDR3 is TGTGCCACCATGGGGGCGGGGGCCTGCAATGAGCAGTTCTTC. Amino acids: CATMGAGACNEQFF.

In its sample, this clonotype was seen many times. This sequence joins TRBV5-1 and TRBJ1-2; 7 bases line up with TRBD1. The CDR3 is 16 amino acids. The germline V gene encodes CDR1 SGHRS and CDR2 YFSETQ. With V trimmed by 1 base and J by 3 bases, 9 bases remained unmatched. The CDR3 DNA reads as TGCGCCAGCAGCTTGCAGGGGGGCGCAGGGGACTATGGCTACACCTTC. It encodes CASSLQGGAGDYGYTF.

This clonotype was detected a few times. The chain couples TRBV20-1 to TRBJ2-3; 7 bases map to TRBD2. The germline V gene encodes CDR1 DFQATT and CDR2 SNEGSKA (reference sequence). Losses at the gene ends were 5 bases for V and 4 bases for J; bases not matched to a gene: 0. The CDR3 has 11 residues. The CDR3 sequence is CSAGGADTQYF. The CDR3 nucleotides read TGCAGTGCTGGGGGGGCAGATACGCAGTATTTT.

V and J are TRBV20-1 and TRBJ1-1, with a weak D call TRBD1 (6 bases). The V end lost 6 bases, the J end lost 9 bases, and 23 bases lay between the germline ends. The CDR3 has 14 amino acids. CDR1 is DFQATT, CDR2 SNEGSKA, per germline (reference sequence). The CDR3 coding sequence is TGCAGTGCCCTCACGGGGGGGGCCCAATTGCAAGCTTTCTTT. This encodes CSALTGGAQLQAFF.

This clonotype was seen more than once but under ten times. The rearrangement joins TRBV27 to TRBJ1-1, with D possibly TRBD1 on 5 matching bases. Germline-derived CDR1 and CDR2 are MNHEY and SMNVEV (reference sequence). V shed 5 bases and J shed 4 bases, with 17 bases lying between them. The CDR3 loop spans 15 amino acids. CDR3 amino acids: CASSPRGRSRTEAFF. The CDR3 nucleotides are TGTGCCAGCAGTCCCCGGGGGAGGTCCCGCACTGAAGCTTTCTTT.

This clonotype has just one count. The rearrangement links TRBV12-3 or TRBV12-4 to TRBJ2-2; 8 bases align to TRBD1. V lost 4 bases, J lost 4 bases, and 11 bases stayed unmatched. The CDR3 length is 17 residues. The DNA of the CDR3 is TGTGCCAGCAGTTCCCCGGGCAGGGGGCGAGGCACCGGGGAGCTGTTTTTT. Translating it yields CASSSPGRGRGTGELFF.

This clonotype was seen ten or more times. The gene calls are TRBV4-1 and TRBJ1-2; D might be TRBD1 (6 bases). The CDR3 runs 14 residues. The germline CDR1 and CDR2 sequences are MGHRA and YSYEKL. V was clipped by 2 bases and J by 5 bases, with 12 bases between them. The CDR3 coding sequence is TGCGCCAGCAGCCAATCGCAGGGGAGTTATGGCTACACCTTC. This sequence encodes CASSQSQGSYGYTF.

This clonotype has a count of ten or more. The chain employs TRBV25-1 and TRBJ2-1; no definite D call. The CDR3 loop spans 14 amino acids. The V gene lost 3 bases and the J gene lost 3 bases, with 9 bases spanning the gap. Germline V gene sequence: CDR1 MGHDK, CDR2 SYGVNS. The CDR3 DNA is TGTGCCAGCAGTGAGGGCAGATTCTACAATGAGCAGTTCTTC. Translating it yields CASSEGRFYNEQFF. Based on the CDR3 plus reference TRBV25-1 and TRBJ2-1, the full variable domain is EADIYQTPRYLVIGTGKKITLECSQTMGHDKMYWYQQDPGMELHLIHYSYGVNSTEKGDLSSESTVSRIRTEHFPLTLESARPSHTSQYLCASSEGRFYNEQFFGPGTRLTVL.

This clonotype was recorded a few times. The CDR3 is CASSELQRANYGYTF. The DNA of the CDR3 is TGTGCCAGCAGTGAATTACAAAGGGCTAACTATGGCTACACCTTC. The rearrangement uses TRBV2 and TRBJ1-2, with D uncertain. Germline V gene lookup returns CDR1 SNHLY and CDR2 FYNNEI. V was clipped by 2 bases and J by 0 bases, with 10 bases between them. The CDR3 runs to 15 residues.

The table lists this clonotype with many counts. The CDR3 reads CASSLQGADTQYF. CDR3 nucleotide sequence: TGTGCCAGCTCACTACAGGGCGCAGATACGCAGTATTTT. The chain uses TRBV18 and TRBJ2-3; D may be TRBD1 (6 bases). Trimming took 4 bases from V and 4 from J, leaving 9 bases between them. CDR1 is KGHSH, CDR2 LQKENI, per germline. The CDR3 loop spans 13 amino acids.

The V and J genes are TRBV7-9 and TRBJ2-1, with TRBD1 matching over 7 bases. The CDR3 is made up of 15 amino acids. J was trimmed by 3 bases and V by 7 bases; bases with no gene match: 9. Germline V CDR1 and CDR2: SEHNR, FQNEAQ (reference sequence). The CDR3, as DNA: TGTGCCAGCAACCTTAACAGGGGAGACTACAATGAGCAGTTCTTC. It specifies CASNLNRGDYNEQFF.

This clonotype has at least ten counts. CDR3 DNA sequence: TGTGCCACGGGGAGCCGGGGGGGGTTTGGCGAGCAGTACTTC. Amino acid sequence: CATGSRGGFGEQYF. This rearrangement joins TRBV15 to TRBJ2-7; 8 bases fit TRBD2. V shed 9 bases and J 6 bases; nucleotides not matched to a gene: 13. The CDR3 is 14 amino acids. Germline V gene data show CDR1 as LNHNV and CDR2 as YYDKDF (reference sequence). The entire variable domain, with the rest obtained from reference TRBV15 and TRBJ2-7, is as follows: DAMVIQNPRYQVTQFGKPVTLSCSQTLNHNVMYWYQQKSSQAPKLLFHYYDKDFNNEADTPDNFQSRRPNTSFCFLDIRSPGLGDTAMYLCATGSRGGFGEQYFGPGTRLTVT.

This clonotype turned up a few times. The chain couples TRBV5-1 to TRBJ1-2, with 9 bases fitting TRBD1. Losses at the gene ends were 4 bases for V and 4 bases for J; bases not matched to a gene: 11. Germline CDR1 SGHRS, CDR2 YFSETQ. The CDR3 has 16 residues. CDR3 coding DNA: TGCGCCAGCAGCCTTACAGGGGGCAGGCAGGGCTATGGCTACACCTTC. This sequence encodes CASSLTGGRQGYGYTF.

This clonotype was seen repeatedly, ten times or more. V is TRBV7-2 and J is TRBJ1-1; D not certain. The V gene's germline CDR1 is SGHTA and CDR2 FQGNSA. The CDR3 runs 13 residues. Trimming took off 5 bases at V and 3 bases at J, with 10 bases between the two ends. The CDR3 bases are TGTGCCAGCAGCGCAGAGACGGACACTGAAGCTTTCTTT. This codes for CASSAETDTEAFF.

As for this clonotype: Possible read error: a much larger clone is one base away. The V call is TRBV5-1, the J call TRBJ2-5, with D possibly matching TRBD2 (6 bases). With 0 bases removed from V and 9 bases from J, the gap between germline ends came to 15 bases. The germline V gene encodes CDR1 SGHRS and CDR2 YFSETQ. The CDR3 extends over 14 amino acids. CDR3 nucleotides: TGCGCCAGCAGCTTGGTTGTTGCCACGGGGGCCCAGTACTTC. Translating it yields CASSLVVATGAQYF.

The V and J genes are TRBV27 and TRBJ2-7; 7 bases are shared with TRBD2. From germline, CDR1 is MNHEY and CDR2 SMNVEV (reference sequence). The V segment lost 3 bases and the J segment 7 bases; nucleotides outside the gene matches: 12. The CDR3 totals 15 residues. The CDR3: CASSFPKRGGNEQYF. The CDR3 DNA reads TGTGCCAGCAGTTTCCCCAAGCGGGGAGGGAATGAGCAGTACTTC.

This clonotype was seen repeatedly, ten times or more. The rearrangement links TRBV20-1 to TRBJ2-3; tentative D call: TRBD1 (6 bases). Germline lookup yields CDR1 DFQATT and CDR2 SNEGSKA (reference sequence). V was trimmed by 5 bases and J by 3 bases, leaving 12 bases between them. CDR3 length: 13 amino acids. The CDR3 protein is CSAPIRGTDTQYF. CDR3 nucleotides: TGCAGTGCTCCAATCAGGGGTACAGATACGCAGTATTTT.

The chain combines TRBV12-3 or TRBV12-4 with TRBJ2-2, with 9 bases that match TRBD2. The CDR3 totals 20 residues. V was pared by 10 bases and J by 0 bases, with 21 bases of the junction left unmatched. CDR3: CATPGVRRGGVWTNTGELFF. The CDR3 DNA follows: TGTGCCACCCCAGGAGTCCGGCGGGGGGGCGTTTGGACGAACACCGGGGAGCTGTTTTTT.

Worth noting for this clonotype: A much more abundant neighbour one base away suggests this may be a read error. The rearrangement joins TRBV20-1 to TRBJ2-5; TRBD2 matches at 9 bases. The CDR3 runs to 14 residues. V lost 2 bases and J lost 11; bases outside the gene matches: 12. Germline CDR1 is DFQATT and CDR2 is SNEGSKA (reference sequence). For the CDR3, the DNA is TGCAGTGCTAGAATAAGCGGGGGGACCAATGAGCAGTACTTC. Amino acids: CSARISGGTNEQYF.

Regarding this clonotype: A much more abundant neighbour one base away suggests this may be a read error. The rearrangement links TRBV28 to TRBJ2-7; 8 positions agree with TRBD2. The J segment lost 7 bases and the V segment lost 5 bases, leaving 10 bases of the junction unmatched. Germline V gene data show CDR1 as MDHEN and CDR2 as SYDVKM. This CDR3 region has 14 residues. In DNA form, the CDR3 reads TGTGCCAGCAGTCGCGGGGGGACCCCAAATGAGCAGTACTTC. Translating gives CASSRGGTPNEQYF.